The T cell receptor (beta chain) described here comes from a study of shared clonotypes between healthy human individuals (dated by TCRdb to the early 2020s). About the full investigation: The cohort comprised a couple of women and three men aged 18 to 49 years. For each donor, CD4 naive and CD4 memory were each run on three plates, CD8 naive on two plates, and CD8 memory on one plate. To estimate repertoire size and how much clonotypes are shared between individuals, the study performed deep sequencing of blood TCR repertoires from a few healthy adults. Libraries were prepared and TCR repertoires were sequenced by different laboratories using diverse techniques, in order to increase sequencing depth and limit assay-specific biases. Each donor's leukapheresis produced roughly between about 0.85 and 10 billion PBMCs.

Worth noting for this clone: Its antigen has not been determined. Base qualities are not recorded, but no much larger clone differs from it by a single base.

What the work shows at the level of the full study, not this receptor alone: Only blood was sampled, and tissue TCR repertoires likely differ from those in blood. Rarefaction of sorted-subset datasets indicated incomplete sequencing despite the large sequencing depth. Clonotypes shared by all four sorted-subset donors showed higher generation probabilities than non-shared clonotypes. Sharing across several donors was observed for around 5% of naive CD4, over 3% of naive CD8, around 2.5% of memory CD4, and roughly 0.4% of memory CD8 clonotypes. Because the study included a small number of donors, the genetic and exposure-history diversity represented was limited. Naive subsets generally had larger estimated clonotype richness than memory subsets. Pairwise subsampling led to the expectation that sequencing depth would affect the degree of clonotype sharing among donors.

Donors were healthy HIV-negative adults with no recently reported acute infections or vaccinations. Only Caucasian adults living in Nashville, Tennessee, USA were represented among the donors. CD4+ T cells were enriched by magnetic negative selection, after which naive cells were positively selected on CD45RA and the negative fraction was taken as the memory subset. Blood was collected by leukapheresis, and PBMCs were isolated by Ficoll-Histopaque density gradient centrifugation and then cryopreserved in liquid nitrogen vapor phase. Analytical flow cytometry was used to check the purity and quantity of each magnetically sorted T cell population. From each sorted fraction, genomic DNA was isolated and quantified by UV absorbance on a Nanodrop 2000c. Using the deep immunoSEQ assay, TCR CDR3 regions were amplified from genomic DNA by multiplex PCR. For each cell subset, the extracted genomic DNA was distributed evenly across all wells of several immunoSEQ 96-well plates, and each plate served as one replicate. Each replicate PCR for sorted subsets received about 210 ng genomic DNA, equal to about 30,000 T cell genomes. Purified libraries were quantified with a Qubit 3.0 fluorometer, sized on a Bioanalyzer 2100, and re-quantified with the KAPA Library Quantification kit. A separate single-read 150-cycle Illumina NextSeq 550 flow cell was used to sequence each immunoSEQ 96-well plate. Regarding the original processing steps: Because the immunoSEQ output held only junctional sequences and lacked quality scores, the filtering could not match the filtering applied to full-length reads. To assign V/J genes and CDR3, sequences were annotated using PyIR, a Python wrapper for IgBLAST v1.9, with IMGT germline references. Reads were filtered out if the reads had weak V/J assignments (E-value above 1e-6), no CDR3, stop codons, out-of-frame junctions, or ambiguous translated residues. V3J clonotypes were defined as sequences sharing an identical inferred V gene, J gene, and CDR3 amino acid sequence. To compute the percentage overlap between repertoires, the number of shared unique clonotypes was divided by the size of the smaller repertoire. Three approaches were used to assess repertoire richness: RTK rarefaction, the Chao1 estimator, and Recon v2.1 estimates of unobserved clonotypes. Generation probabilities for all TCRbeta clonotypes obtained by the gDNA method from a handful of donors were computed using OLGA. In TCRdb, the immuneACCESS table is reduced to in-frame sequences with V and J assigned. These tables do not hold every clone; where another copy was compared, an unresolved V gene accounts for under half, and the others remain unexplained. V, J and clone size are those of that table, while D and trimming were read from the DNA. In all, the sample holds around 2.5 million clones, and under 95% of those were seen once. Jointly, the top ten make up roughly 0.39% of the sample.

The germline V end is reduced by 1 base and the J end by 6 bases; junction bases left unmatched: 2. Counted from cysteine to phenylalanine, this CDR3 has 13 amino acids. Only the CDR3 DNA is retained, 39 bases long and in frame from the first base. CDR1 and CDR2 were assigned from the germline V gene as MDHEN and SYDVKM. This receptor chain uses TRBV28 and TRBJ1-2; 7 central nucleotides agree with TRBD1. Sequencing used naive CD4+ T cells from PBMCs. The label giving this sample's cell subset or site can be read as: CD45RA+ positively selected. This clonotype originated in a man aged 18 to 35 in good health. Some clones in this sample may be carry-over from other donors' samples. The bases are TGTGCCAGCAGTTTATCGGACAGGCATGGCTACACCTTC. Translated, it gives CASSLSDRHGYTF.